This entry concerns a single T cell receptor (beta chain). Its antigen is not known. Random hexamers primed reverse transcription of about 0.45 to 1 ug RNA. MiXCR was run by TCRdb on the immunoSEQ multiplex PCR reads, yielding one entry per CDR3 protein. This sample has around 180,000 distinct CDR3 sequences, with 94% found just once. This CDR3 spans 17 amino acids. This sample is drawn from a study of CD8 T cells in Susac syndrome. The study's findings and limits: Regarding the TCR sequencing and HLA analysis, the study admitted that a relatively small number of individuals were involved.

The sequence derives from a human donor with Susac syndrome. Material: CD4+ T cells from PBMCs. This chain links TRBV21-1 with TRBJ2-1; the table names TRBD2, a call not compared with the DNA. TRBV21-1 is deemed a pseudogene. The CDR3, as DNA: TGTGCCAGCAGCAAAGTAGTCTCAGCGGGCTCCTACAATGAGCAGTTCTTC. This translates into CASSKVVSAGSYNEQFF.